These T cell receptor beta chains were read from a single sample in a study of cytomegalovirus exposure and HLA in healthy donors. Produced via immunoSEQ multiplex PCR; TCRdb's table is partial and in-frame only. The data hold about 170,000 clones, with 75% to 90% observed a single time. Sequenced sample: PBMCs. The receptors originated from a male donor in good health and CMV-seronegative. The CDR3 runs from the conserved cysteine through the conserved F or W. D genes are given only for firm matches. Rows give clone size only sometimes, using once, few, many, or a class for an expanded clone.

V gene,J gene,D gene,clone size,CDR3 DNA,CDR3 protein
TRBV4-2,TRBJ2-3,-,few,TGTGCCAGCAGCCAAGATGGACAAGACGGAGATACGCAGTATTTT,CASSQDGQDGDTQYF
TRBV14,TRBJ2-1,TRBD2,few,TGTGCCAGCAGCCGACTAGCGGGCTCCTACAATGAGCAGTTCTTC,CASSRLAGSYNEQFF
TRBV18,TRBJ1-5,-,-,TGTGCCAGCTCACCAGGGACTCCAAAGGGGCAGCCCCAGCATTTT,CASSPGTPKGQPQHF
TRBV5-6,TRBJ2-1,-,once,TGTGCCAGCAGCCCAGGGGCCCGGGGCCTCTCCTACAATGAGCAGTTCTTC,CASSPGARGLSYNEQFF
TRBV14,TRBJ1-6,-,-,TGTGCCAGGGGATGGTATAACAGGCCCTCCTATAATTCACCCCTCCACTTT,CARGWYNRPSYNSPLHF
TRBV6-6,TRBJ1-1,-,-,TGTGCCGCACAGGATTTGAACACTGAAGCTTTCTTT,CAAQDLNTEAFF
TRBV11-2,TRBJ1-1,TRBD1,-,TGTGCCAGCAGCCCACAGGGGGCAGGCACTGAAGCTTTCTTT,CASSPQGAGTEAFF
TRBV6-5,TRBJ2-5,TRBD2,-,TGTGCCATCGGGGAGCGGGGGCACTCGGAGACCCAGTACTTC,CAIGERGHSETQYF
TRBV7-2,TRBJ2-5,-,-,TGTGCCAGCAGCCGGGACTCCCAAGAGACCCAGTACTTC,CASSRDSQETQYF
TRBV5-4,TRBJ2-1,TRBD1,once,TGTGCCAGCAGCCGGGACAGTCCTCTCAATGAGCAGTTCTTC,CASSRDSPLNEQFF
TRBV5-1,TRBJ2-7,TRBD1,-,TGCGCCAGCAGCCCGGGACAGGGGTCCTACGAGCAGTACTTC,CASSPGQGSYEQYF
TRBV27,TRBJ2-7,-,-,TGTGCCAGCAGTTCCTCAGGGGTATCCTGGACCTACGAGCAGTACTTC,CASSSSGVSWTYEQYF
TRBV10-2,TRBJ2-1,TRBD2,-,TGCGCCAGCAGTGATTCCCTACTAGCGGGGGGGCGGTTTGAGCAGTTCTTC,CASSDSLLAGGRFEQFF
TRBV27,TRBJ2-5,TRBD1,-,TGTGCCAGCAGTCCTTGGGACAGGACGAAGGGTACCCAGTACTTC,CASSPWDRTKGTQYF
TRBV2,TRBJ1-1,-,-,TGTGCCAGCAGTGAAGGGGGCCTATATCTGAACACTGAAGCTTTCTTT,CASSEGGLYLNTEAFF
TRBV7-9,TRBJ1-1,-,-,TGTGCCAGCAGCTTCCCTAACACTGAAGCTTTCTTT,CASSFPNTEAFF
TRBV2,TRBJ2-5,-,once,TGTGCCAGCAGTCTCCTGGGCCTTAGGGGAGAGACCCAGTACTTC,CASSLLGLRGETQYF
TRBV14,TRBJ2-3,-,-,TGTGCCAGCAGCATAGCTAGAACAGATACGCAGTATTTT,CASSIARTDTQYF
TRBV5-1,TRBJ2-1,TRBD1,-,TGCGCCAGCAGCCTGGACAGGGGGAGTTACAATGAGCAGTTCTTC,CASSLDRGSYNEQFF
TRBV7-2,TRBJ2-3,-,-,TGTGCCAGCAGCTTTGACAGCGCCTCCCCGCAGTATTTT,CASSFDSASPQYF
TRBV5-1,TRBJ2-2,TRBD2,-,TGCGCCAGCGCCCGGGGGGACACCGGGGAGCTGTTTTTT,CASARGDTGELFF
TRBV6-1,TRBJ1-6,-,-,TGTGCCAGCTCCTACGCGTGGGGAGGGTCACCCCTCCACTTT,CASSYAWGGSPLHF
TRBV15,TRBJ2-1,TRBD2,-,TGTGCCACCAGCCCGGGTGGGGGGGGTTCCTACAATGAGCAGTTCTTC,CATSPGGGGSYNEQFF
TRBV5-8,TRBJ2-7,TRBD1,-,TGTGCCAGCAGCCCCCGGGACAGGGGGTCCTACGAGCAGTACTTC,CASSPRDRGSYEQYF
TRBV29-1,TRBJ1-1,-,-,TGCAGCGTTGATAGGGGGTGGGGCACTGAAGCTTTCTTT,CSVDRGWGTEAFF
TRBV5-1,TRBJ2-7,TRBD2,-,TGCGCCAGCAGCTCCTCGGGAGGGGTCTACGAGCAGTACTTC,CASSSSGGVYEQYF
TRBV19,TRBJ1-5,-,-,TGTGCCAGTAGTCACAGGGAGAATCAGCCCCAGCATTTT,CASSHRENQPQHF
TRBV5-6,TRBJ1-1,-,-,TGTGCCAGCAGCTTGGGGCGACCCAGCGTCCCGAACACTGAAGCTTTCTTT,CASSLGRPSVPNTEAFF
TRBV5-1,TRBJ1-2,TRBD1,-,TGCGCCAGCAGGACAGGGACGGATTATGGCTACACCTTC,CASRTGTDYGYTF
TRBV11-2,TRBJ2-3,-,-,TGTGCCAGCAGCTTGGGCAGGACTTGGCCCCCAGATACGCAGTATTTT,CASSLGRTWPPDTQYF
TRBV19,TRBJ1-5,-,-,TGTGCCAGTAGCTCTGGTGGGCAGGGGCGATTCAATCAGCCCCAGCATTTT,CASSSGGQGRFNQPQHF
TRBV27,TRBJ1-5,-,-,TGTGCCAGCAGTGTACAGGGAAGCAATCAGCCCCAGCATTTT,CASSVQGSNQPQHF
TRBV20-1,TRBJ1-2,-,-,TGCAGTGCTAGGGCGGGGCATGGCTACACCTTC,CSARAGHGYTF
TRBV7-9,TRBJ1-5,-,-,TGTGCCAGCAGCTTTCTCAATCAGCCCCAGCATTTT,CASSFLNQPQHF
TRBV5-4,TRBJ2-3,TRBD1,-,TGTGCCAGCAGCTTAACCGGGACAGAAGATACGCAGTATTTT,CASSLTGTEDTQYF
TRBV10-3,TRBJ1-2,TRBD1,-,TGTGCCATCAGTGCAGGGGGCTATGGCTACACCTTC,CAISAGGYGYTF
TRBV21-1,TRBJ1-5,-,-,TGTGCCAGCATCCGGACAGGGGGCTGCAATCAGCCCCAGCATTTT,CASIRTGGCNQPQHF
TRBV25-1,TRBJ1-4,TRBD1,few,TGTGCCAGCAGTGGACAGGGGCTATGGGTGCTGTTTTTT,CASSGQGLWVLFF
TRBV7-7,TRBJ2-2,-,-,TGTGCTAGCAGCTTACAGGGTCCCACCGGGGAGCTGTTTTTT,CASSLQGPTGELFF
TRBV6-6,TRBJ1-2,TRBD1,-,TGTGCCAGCAGCCACCGGACAGGGGCGGGCGGCTACACCTTC,CASSHRTGAGGYTF
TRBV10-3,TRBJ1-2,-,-,TGTGCCATCAGACAGCACCCTGGGGGCGACTATGGCTACACCTTC,CAIRQHPGGDYGYTF
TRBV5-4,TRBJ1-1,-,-,TGTGCCAGCAGCTTGGGAAGTACATGGACAGCTGAAGCTTTCTTT,CASSLGSTWTAEAFF
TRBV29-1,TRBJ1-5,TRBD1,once,TGCAGCGTTTTTGACAGGGAGGATCAGCCCCAGCATTTT,CSVFDREDQPQHF
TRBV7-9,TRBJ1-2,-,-,TGTGCCAGCAGCTTTCAGGGGAGTAGCTATGGCTACACCTTC,CASSFQGSSYGYTF
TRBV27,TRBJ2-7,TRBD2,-,TGTGCCAGCAGTTTATGGACTAGCGGGGGGGGTGAGCAGTACTTC,CASSLWTSGGGEQYF
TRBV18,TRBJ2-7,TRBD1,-,TGTGCCAGCTCACCACGGGCAGGGGGCCGCGAGCAGTACTTC,CASSPRAGGREQYF
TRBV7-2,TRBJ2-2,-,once,TGTGCCAGCAGCTTAGAAACAGAACGACACACCGGGGAGCTGTTTTTT,CASSLETERHTGELFF
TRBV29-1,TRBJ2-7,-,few,TGCAGCGTTGGCAGGGCGAACTCCTACGAGCAGTACTTC,CSVGRANSYEQYF
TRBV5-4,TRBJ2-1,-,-,TGTGCCAGCAGCTTGGGTGGGGGCAACTCCTACAATGAGCAGTTCTTC,CASSLGGGNSYNEQFF
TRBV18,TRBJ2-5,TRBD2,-,TGTGCCAGCTCACCATGGACTAGCGGGGGGGAAGAGACCCAGTACTTC,CASSPWTSGGEETQYF
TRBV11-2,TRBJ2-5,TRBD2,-,TGTGCCAGCAGCTTGACCAGGACTAGCGGGGGGACCCAGTACTTC,CASSLTRTSGGTQYF
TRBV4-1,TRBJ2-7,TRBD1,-,TGCGCCAGCAGCCAACGACAGGGGGGATACGAGCAGTACTTC,CASSQRQGGYEQYF
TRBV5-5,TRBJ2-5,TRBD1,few,TGTGCCAGCAGCTTGGGACCGGGACAGGCGTACCAAGAGACCCAGTACTTC,CASSLGPGQAYQETQYF
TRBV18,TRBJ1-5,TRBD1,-,TGTGCCAGCTCACCGGGGACAGGGGGTTATAGCAATCAGCCCCAGCATTTT,CASSPGTGGYSNQPQHF
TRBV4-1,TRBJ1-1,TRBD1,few,TGCGCCAGCAGCCCCCAAATGGACAGGGGGGATGAAGCTTTCTTT,CASSPQMDRGDEAFF
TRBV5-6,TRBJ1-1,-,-,TGTGCCAGCAGCTTCCGACAAGCAGGGAACACTGAAGCTTTCTTT,CASSFRQAGNTEAFF
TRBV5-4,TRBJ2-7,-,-,TGTGCCAGCAGCTTGGCCGGGGGGCCCCACGAGCAGTACTTC,CASSLAGGPHEQYF
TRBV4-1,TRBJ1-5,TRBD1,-,TGCGCCAGCAGCCCGGGACAGGGATACAATCAGCCCCAGCATTTT,CASSPGQGYNQPQHF
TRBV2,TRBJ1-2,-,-,TGTGCCAGCAGTGAAAGACAGACCCTCTATGGCTACACCTTC,CASSERQTLYGYTF
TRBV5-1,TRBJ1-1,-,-,TGCGCCAGCAGCTTGGCCGCCGGGGAGAACACTGAAGCTTTCTTT,CASSLAAGENTEAFF